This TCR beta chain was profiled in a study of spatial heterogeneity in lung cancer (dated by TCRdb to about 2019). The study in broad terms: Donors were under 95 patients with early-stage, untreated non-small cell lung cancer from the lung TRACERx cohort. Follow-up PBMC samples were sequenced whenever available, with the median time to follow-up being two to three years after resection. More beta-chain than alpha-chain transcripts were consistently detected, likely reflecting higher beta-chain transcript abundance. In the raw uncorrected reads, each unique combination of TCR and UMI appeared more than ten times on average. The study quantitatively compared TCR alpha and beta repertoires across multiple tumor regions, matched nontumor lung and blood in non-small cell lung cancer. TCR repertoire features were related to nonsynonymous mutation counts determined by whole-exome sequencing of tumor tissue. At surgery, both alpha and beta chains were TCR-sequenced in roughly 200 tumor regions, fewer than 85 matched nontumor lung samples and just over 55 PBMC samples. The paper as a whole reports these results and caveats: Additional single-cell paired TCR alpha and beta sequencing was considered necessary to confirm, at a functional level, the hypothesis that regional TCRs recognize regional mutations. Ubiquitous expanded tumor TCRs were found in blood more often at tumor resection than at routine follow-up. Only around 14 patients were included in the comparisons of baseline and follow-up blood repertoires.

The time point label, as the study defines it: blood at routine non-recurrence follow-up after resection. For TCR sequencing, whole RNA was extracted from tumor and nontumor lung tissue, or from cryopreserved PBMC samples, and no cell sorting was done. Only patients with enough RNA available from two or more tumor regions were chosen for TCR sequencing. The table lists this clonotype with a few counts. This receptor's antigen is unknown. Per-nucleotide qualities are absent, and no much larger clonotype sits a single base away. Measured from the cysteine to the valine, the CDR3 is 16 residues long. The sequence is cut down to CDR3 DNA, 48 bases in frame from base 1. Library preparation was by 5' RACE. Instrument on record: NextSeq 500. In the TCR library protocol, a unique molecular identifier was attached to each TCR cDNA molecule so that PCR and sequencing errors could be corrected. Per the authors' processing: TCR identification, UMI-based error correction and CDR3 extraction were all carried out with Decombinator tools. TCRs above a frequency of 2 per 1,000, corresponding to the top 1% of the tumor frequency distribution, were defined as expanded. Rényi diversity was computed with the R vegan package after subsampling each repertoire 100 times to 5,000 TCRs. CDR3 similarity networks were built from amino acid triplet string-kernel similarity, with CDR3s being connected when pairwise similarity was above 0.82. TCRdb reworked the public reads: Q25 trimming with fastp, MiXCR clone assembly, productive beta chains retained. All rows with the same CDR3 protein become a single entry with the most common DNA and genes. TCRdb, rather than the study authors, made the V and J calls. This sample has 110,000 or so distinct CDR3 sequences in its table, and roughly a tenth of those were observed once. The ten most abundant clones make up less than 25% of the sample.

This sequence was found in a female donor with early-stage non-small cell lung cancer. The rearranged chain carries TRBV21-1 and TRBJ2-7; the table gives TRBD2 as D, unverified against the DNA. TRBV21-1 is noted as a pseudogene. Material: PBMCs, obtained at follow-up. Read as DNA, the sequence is TGTGCCAGCAGCCTACGGTGCGGGCCGCCGAAATACGAGCAGTACGTC. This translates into CASSLRCGPPKYEQYV.